This entry lists 16 T cell receptor beta chains sequenced from one sample in a study of low-dose radiotherapy and immunotherapy resistance in tumors. The authors amplified TCRs for roughly 20 PCR cycles with a constant-region primer and a V-primer adapter. TCRdb re-called the reads through MiXCR, storing one row per CDR3 protein. In the table there are around 57,000 distinct CDR3 sequences, 33% of which are singletons. Time point indicated: after trial treatment. The treatment: LDRT plus nivolumab, ipilimumab, low-dose cyclophosphamide and aspirin (RACIN trial). The specimen was PBMCs, collected after low-dose radiotherapy plus immunotherapy. The receptor set was obtained from a male donor with rectosigmoid adenocarcinoma.

In its sample, this clonotype was seen many times. The J gene is TRBJ2-5, the V gene TRBV9; D is uncertain. With 0 bases removed from V and 1 base from J, the gap between germline ends came to 10 bases. Germline V CDR1 and CDR2: SGDLS, YYNGEE. CDR3 length: 15 amino acids. CDR3 region: CASSVGSHSQETQYF. Here the CDR3 DNA reads TGTGCCAGCAGCGTAGGGTCTCACTCCCAAGAGACCCAGTACTTC.

The chain joins TRBV27 to TRBJ2-5; 8 bases are shared with TRBD2. The CDR3 runs 15 residues. V lost 4 bases to trimming and J lost 4 bases; unmatched junction nucleotides: 8. The germline CDR1 and CDR2 sequences are MNHEY and SMNVEV (reference sequence). The CDR3 region has the DNA TGTGCCAGCAGTTCCCCGGGCGCGGGGGGAGAGACCCAGTACTTC. This sequence encodes CASSSPGAGGETQYF.

The table lists this clonotype with many counts. This chain connects TRBV20-1 to TRBJ2-1; 9 bases are a match to TRBD2. The CDR3 loop spans 17 amino acids. With 3 bases clipped from V and 6 bases from J, the junction kept 15 bases outside the gene matches. Germline V lookup: CDR1 DFQATT, CDR2 SNEGSKA (reference sequence). CDR3 nucleotide sequence: TGCAGTGCTAGTCCCAGCGGGAGGACCTCCGGAGGCAATGAGCAGTTCTTC. Amino acid sequence: CSASPSGRTSGGNEQFF.

This clonotype was recorded at least ten times. This sequence joins TRBV12-5 and TRBJ1-1; D uncertain. The length of the CDR3 is 14 residues. The germline CDR1 and CDR2 sequences are LGHNT and FRNRAP. Trimming shortened V by 0 bases and J by 1 base, and 6 bases separated the two germline ends. CDR3 loop: CASGLVPQNTEAFF. The CDR3 coding sequence is TGTGCTAGTGGTTTGGTACCCCAGAACACTGAAGCTTTCTTT.

This clonotype was seen at least ten times. This chain joins TRBV28 and TRBJ2-7; TRBD1 aligns across 7 bases. CDR1 and CDR2 (germline): MDHEN, SYDVKM. The CDR3 has 13 amino acids. V lost 7 bases, J lost 2 bases, and 5 bases stayed unmatched. The CDR3 is CASNPGQTYEQYF. The CDR3 DNA is TGTGCCAGCAATCCGGGACAGACCTACGAGCAGTACTTC.

By proportion, this clonotype is medium-sized (0.01 to 0.1%). The V gene is TRBV28, the J gene TRBJ2-7; a possible D gene is TRBD1 (5 bases). CDR3 length equals 16 residues. The germline CDR1 and CDR2 sequences are MDHEN and SYDVKM. Trimming removed 6 bases at V and 2 bases at J, with 20 bases between. CDR3 region: CASRRWNRRLTYEQYF. CDR3 sequence (DNA): TGTGCCAGCAGACGCTGGAACAGGCGATTAACCTACGAGCAGTACTTC. The complete variable domain, with remaining parts taken from reference TRBV28 and TRBJ2-7, reads DVKVTQSSRYLVKRTGEKVFLECVQDMDHENMFWYRQDPGLGLRLIYFSYDVKMKEKGDIPEGYSVSREKKERFSLILESASTNQTSMYLCASRRWNRRLTYEQYFGPGTRLTVT.

This clonotype was detected many times. The rearrangement links TRBV3-1 to TRBJ1-5; D unresolved. Germline V gene lookup returns CDR1 LGHDT and CDR2 YNNKEL (reference sequence). The ends were cut back, 1 base at V and 0 bases at J, with 4 bases in the middle. The CDR3 is made up of 14 amino acids. As DNA, the CDR3 is TGTGCCAGCAGCCAAGGTCATAGCAATCAGCCCCAGCATTTT. This translates into CASSQGHSNQPQHF.

The J gene is TRBJ2-7, the V gene TRBV6-2 or TRBV6-3; possible D gene TRBD1, 6 bases. Between the trimmed V and J ends, which lost 6 bases and 0 bases, there was a span of 18 bases. Germline V gives CDR1 MNHEY, CDR2 SVGEGT. This CDR3 comprises 16 residues. The CDR3 region is CASRRLGTFLSYEQYF. The CDR3 DNA is TGTGCCAGCAGGAGACTCGGGACATTCCTCTCCTACGAGCAGTACTTC.

The J gene is TRBJ1-1, the V gene TRBV7-2; 9 positions agree with TRBD1. The germline CDR1 and CDR2 sequences are SGHTA and FQGNSA. The junction had 6 bases not matched to a gene; V was cut back by 3 bases and J by 4 bases. This CDR3 is 15 amino acids long. The DNA of the CDR3 is TGTGCCAGCAGCTTCACAGGGGGCAGGGCCACTGAAGCTTTCTTT. Its protein product is CASSFTGGRATEAFF.

This clonotype was recorded a few times. The rearrangement uses TRBV7-9 and TRBJ2-1; 7 nucleotides line up with TRBD2. Germline V gives CDR1 SEHNR, CDR2 FQNEAQ (reference sequence). The ends lost 5 bases at V and 9 bases at J; junction bases unmatched: 7. This CDR3 is 13 amino acids long. CDR3: CASSPRLAGEQFF. In nucleotides, the CDR3 is TGTGCCAGCAGCCCCCGACTAGCCGGTGAGCAGTTCTTC.

This clonotype was observed a few times. The V gene is TRBV5-6, the J gene TRBJ1-2; D not resolved. V dropped 0 bases and J dropped 3 bases, with 6 bases sitting between them. Germline V gene data show CDR1 as SGHDT and CDR2 as YYEEEE. The CDR3 extends over 13 amino acids. CDR3 sequence (DNA): TGTGCCAGCAGCTTGGAGGGCTACTATGGCTACACCTTC. Translating gives CASSLEGYYGYTF.

Ten or more counts support this clonotype. V is TRBV4-3 and J is TRBJ1-2; 7 positions match TRBD1. V lost 4 bases and J lost 5; bases outside the gene matches: 10. There are 15 residues in the CDR3. Germline values: CDR1 LGHNA, CDR2 YSLEER. For the CDR3, the DNA is TGCGCCAGCAGCCCGGGCAAGGGGGCGAGTTATGGCTACACCTTC. Amino acid sequence: CASSPGKGASYGYTF.

There are a few counts of this clonotype. The chain carries TRBV2 and TRBJ2-7, with 8 nucleotides matching TRBD1. Trimming removed 6 bases from V and 2 bases from J; junction bases left unmatched: 0. Germline V gene lookup returns CDR1 SNHLY and CDR2 FYNNEI. CDR3 length: 12 residues. CDR3 DNA sequence: TGTGCCAGCAGGGGACAGGCCTACGAGCAGTACTTC. Translating gives CASRGQAYEQYF.

The chain is built from TRBV28 and TRBJ2-1; weak D call: TRBD2 (6 bases). The CDR3 is made up of 14 amino acids. The germline gives CDR1 MDHEN, CDR2 SYDVKM. The V and J ends lost 7 bases and 5 bases respectively, with 15 bases between them. CDR3 amino acids: CASNVLVADNEQFF. Written as DNA, the CDR3 is TGTGCCAGCAACGTACTAGTAGCGGACAATGAGCAGTTCTTC. Full variable domain (outside the CDR3, taken from reference TRBV28 and TRBJ2-1): DVKVTQSSRYLVKRTGEKVFLECVQDMDHENMFWYRQDPGLGLRLIYFSYDVKMKEKGDIPEGYSVSREKKERFSLILESASTNQTSMYLCASNVLVADNEQFFGPGTRLTVL.

CDR3 nucleotides: TGTGCCAGCAGTGAAGCGGGAGGCGGAGCCCCCTACGAGCAGTACTTC. Residues: CASSEAGGGAPYEQYF. The rearrangement uses TRBV2 and TRBJ2-7, with D maybe TRBD2 (6 bases). CDR3 length: 16 residues. CDR1 and CDR2 (germline): SNHLY, FYNNEI. Trimming removed 0 bases at V and 2 bases at J, with 14 bases between.

The genes are TRBV9 and TRBJ2-7; D is undetermined. The CDR3 length is 14 residues. The V and J ends lost 0 bases and 3 bases respectively, with 10 bases between them. The germline gives CDR1 SGDLS, CDR2 YYNGEE. As DNA, the CDR3 is TGTGCCAGCAGCGTAGGTAGCCGCAACTACGAGCAGTACTTC. Residues: CASSVGSRNYEQYF.